The rows below give T cell receptor beta chains drawn from one sample of a study of blood T cells in healthy people across ages. TCRdb processed the 5' RACE reads anew with MiXCR; each CDR3 protein has one entry. The table has about 1.6 million distinct CDR3 sequences, about 31% seen once. Sequenced input: blood. The receptors shown here come from a woman aged 25-40 years in good health. CDR3s include the opening cysteine and the closing phenylalanine or tryptophan. A D gene is named only where the DNA matches it firmly. Not all rows give a size; the values are once, few, many and, for expanded clones, a class.

J: TRBJ1-2; size: few; D: -; V: TRBV6-5; DNA: TGTGCCAGCAGTTACAATCCAGGGAACTATGGCTACACCTTC; CDR3: CASSYNPGNYGYTF
J: TRBJ1-5; size: -; D: -; V: TRBV7-2; DNA: TGTGCCAGCAGCTTACTGCCCGGACATCGGGAATCGCAGCCCCAGCATTTT; CDR3: CASSLLPGHRESQPQHF
J: TRBJ2-7; size: few; D: -; V: TRBV24-1; DNA: TGTGCCACCAGTGAGCCCCACAGGGTACACGAGCAGTACTTC; CDR3: CATSEPHRVHEQYF
J: TRBJ2-5; size: few; D: -; V: TRBV7-2; DNA: TGTGCCAGCAGCGGACTCACGGGACTCCGACAAGAGACCCAGTACTTC; CDR3: CASSGLTGLRQETQYF
J: TRBJ2-3; size: -; D: -; V: TRBV12-3/TRBV12-4; DNA: TGTGCCAGCAGTTTTCGGGGGCACGAAGATACGCAGTATTTT; CDR3: CASSFRGHEDTQYF
J: TRBJ1-2; size: once; D: -; V: TRBV7-6; DNA: TGTGCCAGCAGCTTAAGTCCGCCAGAGGCCACTAACTATGGCTACACCTTC; CDR3: CASSLSPPEATNYGYTF
J: TRBJ2-5; size: many; D: -; V: TRBV20-1; DNA: TGCAGTGTTATCACAACAGGGCCGTCAGGGCAGTACTTC; CDR3: CSVITTGPSGQYF
J: TRBJ2-1; size: -; D: TRBD1; V: TRBV7-3; DNA: TGTGCCGGCAGCTTAACGGCCGGGACAGGAAACAATGAGCAGTTCTTC; CDR3: CAGSLTAGTGNNEQFF
J: TRBJ1-6; size: few; D: -; V: TRBV4-1; DNA: TGCGCCAGCAGCCAAGTCGAGTCAGATTCACCCCTCCACTTT; CDR3: CASSQVESDSPLHF
J: TRBJ2-3; size: -; D: -; V: TRBV20-1; DNA: TGCAGTGCTGGAGATTTTAAGGGGGGATTCGCAGATACGCAGTATTTT; CDR3: CSAGDFKGGFADTQYF
J: TRBJ2-3; size: few; D: TRBD1; V: TRBV20-1; DNA: TGCAGTGTTAGACAGGGTGGGTCAGATACGCAGTATTTT; CDR3: CSVRQGGSDTQYF
J: TRBJ1-2; size: -; D: -; V: TRBV20-1; DNA: TGCAGTGCTAGAGTTTTCCGGGACGGCTATGGCTACACCTTC; CDR3: CSARVFRDGYGYTF
J: TRBJ2-1; size: -; D: -; V: TRBV7-8; DNA: TGTGCCAGCAGCTTAGACGGGGGCGGCGATGAGCAGTTCTTC; CDR3: CASSLDGGGDEQFF
J: TRBJ2-1; size: once; D: TRBD2; V: TRBV3-1; DNA: TGTGCCAGCAGCGGTCCGGGACTAGCGGACTACAATGAGCAGTTCTTC; CDR3: CASSGPGLADYNEQFF
J: TRBJ1-1; size: -; D: TRBD1; V: TRBV20-1; DNA: TGCAGTGCTAGAGAGTGGGGGGCAGGGGGGAACACTGAAGCTTTCTTT; CDR3: CSAREWGAGGNTEAFF
J: TRBJ2-3; size: few; D: -; V: TRBV15; DNA: TGTGCCACCAGCTGGGGTGGGGATACGCAGTATTTT; CDR3: CATSWGGDTQYF
J: TRBJ1-1; size: -; D: -; V: TRBV20-1; DNA: TGCAGTGCTCCATACGGGGGCTTGGGTACTGAAGCTTTCTTT; CDR3: CSAPYGGLGTEAFF
J: TRBJ2-7; size: once; D: TRBD1; V: TRBV6-6; DNA: TGTGCCAGCAGCCAGGACAGGGGAGGCGAGGGTGAGCAGTACTTC; CDR3: CASSQDRGGEGEQYF
J: TRBJ2-7; size: few; D: -; V: TRBV2; DNA: TGTGCCAGCAGTGAGGGACTCTCTTACTACGAGCAGTACTTC; CDR3: CASSEGLSYYEQYF
J: TRBJ2-1; size: many; D: -; V: TRBV4-2; DNA: TGTGCCAGCAGCCAAGAAAGGGCTAGCGACTCCTACAATGAGCAGTTCTTC; CDR3: CASSQERASDSYNEQFF
J: TRBJ2-3; size: -; D: -; V: TRBV3-1; DNA: TGTGCCAGCAGCCAAGGCCCAGCGGACACAGATACGCAGTATTTT; CDR3: CASSQGPADTDTQYF
J: TRBJ2-7; size: few; D: TRBD2; V: TRBV20-1; DNA: TGCAGTGCTAGGGACGGACTAGCGGGGTACTACGAGCAGTACTTC; CDR3: CSARDGLAGYYEQYF
J: TRBJ2-1; size: few; D: -; V: TRBV20-1; DNA: TGCAGTGCTAGAGCTTCGGGGGCCACCTCCTACAATGAGCAGTTCTTC; CDR3: CSARASGATSYNEQFF
J: TRBJ2-7; size: -; D: -; V: TRBV11-2; DNA: TGTGCCAGCAGACACAGGGTCAATGAGCAGTACTTC; CDR3: CASRHRVNEQYF
J: TRBJ1-2; size: many; D: -; V: TRBV20-1; DNA: TGCAGTGCTAGAGGGGCTCGACAGCATCCCAACTATGGCTACACCTTC; CDR3: CSARGARQHPNYGYTF
J: TRBJ2-7; size: -; D: TRBD1; V: TRBV9; DNA: TGTGCCAGCAGCGCCGGACAGGGGAAGGGCCACGAGCAGTACTTC; CDR3: CASSAGQGKGHEQYF
J: TRBJ2-1; size: -; D: TRBD2; V: TRBV5-1; DNA: TGCGCCAGCAGCTTGCCCCAGACTAGCGGGACTTTCGATGAGCAGTTCTTC; CDR3: CASSLPQTSGTFDEQFF
J: TRBJ2-3; size: many; D: -; V: TRBV29-1; DNA: TGCAGCGTTGAGCGCGGGACCGGGGGAGATACGCAGTATTTT; CDR3: CSVERGTGGDTQYF
J: TRBJ2-7; size: once; D: -; V: TRBV6-2/TRBV6-3; DNA: TGTGCCAGCAGGGCGACGGAGGCTATGGGTGAGCGGTACTTC; CDR3: CASRATEAMGERYF
J: TRBJ1-6; size: -; D: -; V: TRBV6-1; DNA: TGTGCCAGCAGGTATCCGGTTGGGACATTGGATTCACCCCTCCACTTT; CDR3: CASRYPVGTLDSPLHF
J: TRBJ2-7; size: -; D: TRBD2; V: TRBV6-1; DNA: TGTGCCTCCGGGGGAGGGACCTTCATTTTCGCCTACGAGCAGTACTTC; CDR3: CASGGGTFIFAYEQYF
J: TRBJ1-2; size: -; D: TRBD1; V: TRBV12-3/TRBV12-4; DNA: TGTGCCAGCAGCACCTATTCGCCGTGGGACAGACAGGACTATGGCTACACCTTC; CDR3: CASSTYSPWDRQDYGYTF
J: TRBJ1-2; size: -; D: -; V: TRBV6-2/TRBV6-3; DNA: TGTGCCAGCAGTTATTCGCCCTCAGTTGGAGGCTACACCTTC; CDR3: CASSYSPSVGGYTF
J: TRBJ2-4; size: -; D: -; V: TRBV20-1; DNA: TGCAGTGCTAGAGTCGGAGTAGGGAGGTTAAAAAACAATCAGTACTTC; CDR3: CSARVGVGRLKNNQYF
J: TRBJ2-7; size: many; D: TRBD1; V: TRBV4-1; DNA: TGCGCCAGCAGCCCAGGACAGGGGGACCTCGAGCAGTACTTC; CDR3: CASSPGQGDLEQYF
J: TRBJ2-7; size: few; D: -; V: TRBV7-9; DNA: TGTGCCAGCAGCACCGGGATTGCATACGAGCAGTACTTC; CDR3: CASSTGIAYEQYF
J: TRBJ2-1; size: -; D: -; V: TRBV20-1; DNA: TGCAGTGCTAGAGGATTTGGGGAGGAATACAATGAGCAGTTCTTC; CDR3: CSARGFGEEYNEQFF
J: TRBJ2-3; size: -; D: TRBD2; V: TRBV20-1; DNA: TGCAGTGCCTCAGCAGGCGGGGGGCCAGATACGCAGTATTTT; CDR3: CSASAGGGPDTQYF
J: TRBJ1-1; size: -; D: -; V: TRBV20-1; DNA: TGCAGGGCTAGCAGGACAGTTGAAGCTTTCTTT; CDR3: CRASRTVEAFF
J: TRBJ2-3; size: few; D: TRBD1; V: TRBV7-3; DNA: TGTGCCACCGGGACAGGGGTTTCAGATACGCAGTATTTT; CDR3: CATGTGVSDTQYF
J: TRBJ2-3; size: -; D: -; V: TRBV12-3/TRBV12-4; DNA: TGTGCCAGCAGTTTAGGCGGCGGGGGCGCAGATGCGCAGTATTTT; CDR3: CASSLGGGGADAQYF
J: TRBJ2-1; size: many; D: -; V: TRBV29-1; DNA: TGCAGCGTAAATCCAGGGAGCGGGTGGGACAATGAGCAGTTCTTC; CDR3: CSVNPGSGWDNEQFF
J: TRBJ2-3; size: once; D: TRBD2; V: TRBV6-2/TRBV6-3; DNA: TGTGCCAGCAGTTACCCTTTAGCGGGGGCCCACACAGATACGCAGTATTTT; CDR3: CASSYPLAGAHTDTQYF
J: TRBJ1-1; size: few; D: -; V: TRBV5-1; DNA: TGCGCCAGCAGCTACGGACACGAGGGGGACACTGAAGCTTTCTTT; CDR3: CASSYGHEGDTEAFF
J: TRBJ1-6; size: -; D: TRBD1; V: TRBV28; DNA: TGTGCCAGCAGTTCGGCCTTGGACAGGGGGCAATCACCCCTCCACTTT; CDR3: CASSSALDRGQSPLHF
J: TRBJ2-3; size: many; D: TRBD1; V: TRBV20-1; DNA: TGCAGTGCTGATCAGGGGGCAATCGATACGCAGTATTTT; CDR3: CSADQGAIDTQYF
J: TRBJ2-1; size: many; D: TRBD2; V: TRBV4-1; DNA: TGCGCCAGCAGCCAAGTCTTTTCGGGGGGGTCCTACAATGAGCAGTTCTTC; CDR3: CASSQVFSGGSYNEQFF
J: TRBJ2-1; size: -; D: -; V: TRBV6-1; DNA: TGTGCCAGCAGTGCCCAGGGCTTGGGGGATGAGCAGTTCTTC; CDR3: CASSAQGLGDEQFF
J: TRBJ2-1; size: -; D: -; V: TRBV11-2; DNA: TGTGCCAGCAGCTTCCCGGGTAGCGCCCCCGGGAAATCCTACAATGAGCAGTTCTTC; CDR3: CASSFPGSAPGKSYNEQFF
J: TRBJ1-6; size: few; D: TRBD1; V: TRBV6-6; DNA: TGTGCCAGCAGCCCAGGGGGCTTGGATTCACCCCTCCACTTT; CDR3: CASSPGGLDSPLHF
J: TRBJ1-1; size: -; D: -; V: TRBV12-3/TRBV12-4; DNA: TGTGCCAGCAGTTTGAGTAGAAGGTCGAACACTGAAGCTTTCTTT; CDR3: CASSLSRRSNTEAFF
J: TRBJ2-6; size: many; D: -; V: TRBV29-1; DNA: TGCAGCGTTGAACCCAGGGGTTCTGGGGCCAACGTCCTGACTTTC; CDR3: CSVEPRGSGANVLTF
J: TRBJ2-3; size: -; D: -; V: TRBV2; DNA: TGTGCCAGCCTACAGGGATACACAGATACGCAGTATTTT; CDR3: CASLQGYTDTQYF
J: TRBJ1-2; size: -; D: -; V: TRBV3-1; DNA: TGTGCCAGCAGCCAAGTCGACGGTTATGGCTACACCTTC; CDR3: CASSQVDGYGYTF
J: TRBJ1-1; size: few; D: TRBD1; V: TRBV27; DNA: TGTGCCAGCAGCACCGGGACAGGGGCAAACACTGAAGCTTTCTTT; CDR3: CASSTGTGANTEAFF